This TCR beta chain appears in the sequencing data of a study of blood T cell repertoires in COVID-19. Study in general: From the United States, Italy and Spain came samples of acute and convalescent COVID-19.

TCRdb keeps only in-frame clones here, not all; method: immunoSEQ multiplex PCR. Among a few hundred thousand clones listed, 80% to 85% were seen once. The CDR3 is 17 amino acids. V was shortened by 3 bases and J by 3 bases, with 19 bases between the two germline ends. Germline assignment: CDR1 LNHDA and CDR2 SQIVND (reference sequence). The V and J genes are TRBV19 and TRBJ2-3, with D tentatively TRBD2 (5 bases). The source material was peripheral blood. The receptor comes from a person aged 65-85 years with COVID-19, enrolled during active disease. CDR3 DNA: TGTGCCAGTAGTATCGGGGTAGGCGGGCCGGATACAGATACGCAGTATTTT. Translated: CASSIGVGGPDTDTQYF.